This T cell receptor beta chain was recorded in a study of monozygotic twins with inflammatory bowel disease. Every TCR library used approximately 4,000 ng of total RNA. For each CDR3 protein, TCRdb gives one entry from its re-call of the 5' RACE reads, without DNA. Reported are 350,000 to 550,000 distinct CDR3 sequences; the ten largest clones contain 2.4%. The CDR3 is 17 amino acids. CDR1 SGHKS and CDR2 YYEKEE come from the germline V gene (reference sequence). Notes on the study in general: Twin pairs that were concordant did not differ from discordant pairs in repertoire similarity, possibly from limited power.

With respect to this clonotype: The antigen is not known.

The specimen sequenced was blood. The rearrangement uses TRBV5-5 and TRBJ2-6; TCRdb gives TRBD1 as the D gene, but with no DNA this cannot be confirmed. This TCR was recovered from a human donor with ulcerative colitis or Crohn's disease, or a healthy co-twin of an affected twin (not recorded which). The CDR3 loop reads CASSSGFTPSGANVLTF.